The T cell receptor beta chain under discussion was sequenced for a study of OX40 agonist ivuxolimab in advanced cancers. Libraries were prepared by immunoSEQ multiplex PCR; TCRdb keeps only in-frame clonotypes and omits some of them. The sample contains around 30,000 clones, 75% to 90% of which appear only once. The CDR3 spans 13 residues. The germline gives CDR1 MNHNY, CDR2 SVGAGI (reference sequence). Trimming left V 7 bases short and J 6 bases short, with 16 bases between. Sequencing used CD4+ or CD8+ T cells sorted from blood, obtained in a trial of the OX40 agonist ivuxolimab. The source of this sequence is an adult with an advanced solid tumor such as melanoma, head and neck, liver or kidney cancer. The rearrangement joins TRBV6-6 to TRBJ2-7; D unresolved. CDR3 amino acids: CASILSYSSEQYF. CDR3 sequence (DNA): TGTGCCAGCATCCTGAGTTACTCTTCCGAGCAGTACTTC.